The 7 T cell receptor beta chains presented below share a single source sample, sequenced in a study of blood T cell repertoires in COVID-19. Method: immunoSEQ multiplex PCR; TCRdb's copy keeps in-frame clones and lacks some. The sample has about 200,000 clones, around nine tenths seen once; the top ten hold 0.72%. Material for sequencing was peripheral blood. These receptors all stem from a man aged 35-49 years with acute or convalescent COVID-19.

The chain links TRBV14 to TRBJ1-4; D not resolved. The V end lost 0 bases, the J end lost 3 bases, and 8 bases lay between the germline ends. CDR3 length: 15 amino acids. The germline V gene encodes CDR1 SGHDN and CDR2 FVKESK. The CDR3 sequence: CASSQDWGANEKLFF. The CDR3 DNA is TGTGCCAGCAGCCAAGATTGGGGAGCTAATGAAAAACTGTTTTTT.

This chain joins TRBV2 and TRBJ1-2, with 9 positions matching TRBD1. With V trimmed by 9 bases and J by 1 base, 9 bases remained unmatched. The CDR3 runs to 15 residues. CDR1 is SNHLY, CDR2 FYNNEI, per germline. CDR3 sequence (DNA): TGTGCCAGTCGACCGGGACAGGGTTTTAACTATGGCTACACCTTC. It yields the protein CASRPGQGFNYGYTF.

This clone has more than one count but fewer than ten. This sequence joins TRBV10-3 and TRBJ2-3; 9 bases agree with TRBD1. The V and J ends lost 6 bases and 0 bases, in that order; junction bases with no gene match: 4. The CDR3 consists of 15 residues. From germline, CDR1 is ENHRY and CDR2 SYGVKD. CDR3 in DNA: TGTGCCATCAGAGCACAGGGGGCTAGCACAGATACGCAGTATTTT. Translation: CAIRAQGASTDTQYF.

J is TRBJ2-7 and V is TRBV4-3, with D possibly being TRBD1 (5 bases). In germline, CDR1 is LGHNA, CDR2 YSLEER. The CDR3 sequence is 14 residues long. The V end was cut by 0 bases, the J end by 6 bases, with 12 bases between. CDR3 in amino acids: CASSQDLGASEQYF. CDR3 sequence (DNA): TGCGCCAGCAGCCAAGACCTAGGGGCCTCCGAGCAGTACTTC.

The chain is built from TRBV27 and TRBJ1-3, with D unclear. V was clipped by 5 bases and J by 3 bases, with 8 bases between them. Germline assignment: CDR1 MNHEY and CDR2 SMNVEV (reference sequence). The CDR3 is made up of 13 amino acids. The CDR3 bases are TGTGCCAGCAGTCCTTCGGGTGGAAACACCATATATTTT. Encoded protein: CASSPSGGNTIYF.

A remark on this clone: The same CDR3 can be traced to other DNA sequences in this sample. The rearrangement links TRBV29-1 to TRBJ2-7, with D perhaps matching TRBD2 (6 bases). The CDR3 runs 12 residues. Trimming pared 4 bases from V and 2 bases from J, leaving 9 bases between. From germline, CDR1 is SQVTM and CDR2 ANQGSEA. The CDR3 DNA follows: TGCAGCGTTGGACGGGGGACCTACGAGCAGTACTTC. Translating it yields CSVGRGTYEQYF.

This clone was recorded once. The chain links TRBV19 to TRBJ2-1; perhaps TRBD2 as D (7 bases). Germline V lookup: CDR1 LNHDA, CDR2 SQIVND (reference sequence). CDR3 length: 16 amino acids. Trimming removed 6 bases at V and 4 bases at J, with 19 bases between. CDR3: CASRAGAISIYNEQFF. The DNA of the CDR3 is TGTGCCAGTAGGGCGGGGGCCATATCCATTTACAATGAGCAGTTCTTC.